The 29 T cell receptor beta chains below come from one sample, sequenced in a study of post-analysis software for immune sequencing data. Study-wide results and limits: Among roughly 5 TRBV segments more frequent in patients than controls were TRBV5-6, TRBV5-1 and TRBV20-1.

Unique molecular identifiers featured in each of the TCR beta cDNA libraries. Via MiXCR, TCRdb re-called the PCR reads, giving one row per CDR3 protein. The table includes a few hundred thousand distinct CDR3 sequences, 35% to 45% detected once. Their recognized antigens are unknown. The sample comprised blood. The source is a girl aged 5 to 17 with multiple sclerosis.

V usage is TRBV5-1 and J usage is TRBJ2-1, with 8 bases aligning to TRBD2. Per germline, CDR1 SGHRS and CDR2 YFSETQ. This CDR3 is 16 amino acids long. V shed 2 bases and J 7 bases; nucleotides not matched to a gene: 11. The CDR3 DNA reads as TGCGCCAGCAGCTTCATAGCGGGATCGGTGTTGAATGAGCAGTTCTTC. It translates to CASSFIAGSVLNEQFF.

There are many counts of this clonotype. V usage is TRBV20-1 and J usage is TRBJ1-5; weak D call: TRBD1 (6 bases). Between the trimmed V and J ends, which lost 5 bases and 5 bases, there was a span of 16 bases. The CDR3 consists of 14 residues. Germline CDR1 and CDR2: DFQATT and SNEGSKA (reference sequence). The CDR3 DNA reads TGCAGTGCTGCCAGGGGAGATCGGGATCAGCCCCAGCATTTT. Its protein product is CSAARGDRDQPQHF.

The sample holds a few counts of this clonotype. An end of the junction does not agree with germline; a read error may underlie this. J is TRBJ2-2 and V is TRBV20-1; TRBD2 is a possible D gene (5 bases). Germline V lookup: CDR1 DFQATT, CDR2 SNEGSKA (reference sequence). The CDR3 contains 12 residues. CDR3 residues: CSAKAVTGERFF. Here the CDR3 DNA reads TGCAGTGCTAAAGCTGTCACCGGGGAGCGGTTTTTT.

As to this clonotype: One junction end does not reproduce the germline sequence, and a read error may be involved. The V gene is TRBV6-5, the J gene TRBJ1-1; TRBD1 matches at 8 bases. CDR1 and CDR2 from the germline V gene are MNHEY and SVGAGI. This CDR3 contains 12 residues. CDR3 in DNA: TGTGCCGGCAGCTTCCAGGGGGCGGGGGCTTTCTTT. It specifies CAGSFQGAGAFF.

This clonotype was picked up many times. The chain links TRBV6-6 to TRBJ2-7, with D possibly being TRBD1 or TRBD2 (5 bases each). Trimming left V 7 bases short and J 0 bases short, with 16 bases between. Germline values: CDR1 MNHNY, CDR2 SVGAGI (reference sequence). The CDR3 covers 15 residues. The CDR3 nucleotides read TGTGCCAGCACCAACGGGGCAGCAAGCTCCTACGAGCAGTACTTC. It specifies CASTNGAASSYEQYF.

The V call is TRBV7-3, the J call TRBJ2-3; D perhaps matches TRBD2 (5 bases). Trimming pared 4 bases from V and 5 bases from J, leaving 19 bases between. Germline CDR1 is SGHTA and CDR2 is FQGTGA. The CDR3 contains 16 residues. Here the CDR3 reads CASSSTRREFGDTQYF. CDR3 nucleotides: TGTGCCAGCAGCTCTACACGAAGGGAGTTTGGAGATACGCAGTATTTT.

This clonotype was seen a few times. The chain is built from TRBV20-1 and TRBJ2-7, with D possibly matching TRBD2 (6 bases). This CDR3 region has 17 residues. Germline values: CDR1 DFQATT, CDR2 SNEGSKA (reference sequence). V lost 6 bases and J 2 bases, leaving 26 bases between the germline ends. Here the CDR3 DNA reads TGCAGTGCCTGGGCGGCTAGCGCCCCGGAGAGACCCTACGAGCAGTACTTC. It yields the protein CSAWAASAPERPYEQYF.

The rearrangement uses TRBV6-1 and TRBJ2-1, with D perhaps matching TRBD1 (6 bases). The DNA end is more similar to TRBJ2-7, so the J call may be wrong. CDR3 length: 14 residues. Germline loops: CDR1 MNHNS, CDR2 SASEGT. In nucleotides, the CDR3 is TGTGCCAGCAACCCGGGACAATACTACAATGAGCAGTACTTC. Its protein is CASNPGQYYNEQYF.

CDR3 nucleotide sequence: TGCAGTGCTAGAGATTCGGCCTCCAAAAAGGACAATGAGCAGTACTTC. This translates into CSARDSASKKDNEQYF. J is TRBJ2-1 and V is TRBV20-1, with D possibly TRBD1 on 5 matching bases. TRBJ2-7 matches the DNA end more closely, so the J call is doubtful. This CDR3 spans 16 amino acids. Germline CDR1 is DFQATT and CDR2 is SNEGSKA (reference sequence).

The chain combines TRBV6-1 with TRBJ2-5; a possible D gene is TRBD2 (5 bases). This CDR3 region has 14 residues. Trimming left V 2 bases short and J 2 bases short, with 9 bases between. Germline V lookup: CDR1 MNHNS, CDR2 SASEGT. Here the CDR3 reads CASSERGSQETQYF. The CDR3, as DNA: TGTGCCAGCAGTGAACGCGGGTCTCAAGAGACCCAGTACTTC.

This clonotype was seen ten or more times. The J gene is TRBJ1-5, the V gene TRBV12-3 or TRBV12-4, with D tentatively TRBD1 (5 bases). The ends were cut back, 5 bases at V and 1 base at J, with 24 bases in the middle. CDR3 length: 19 residues. The DNA for the CDR3 is TGTGCCAGCAGTCGCTCCGGGACGGCCCCCAGGAGGAGCAATCAGCCCCAGCATTTT. It translates to CASSRSGTAPRRSNQPQHF.

The sample holds a few counts of this clonotype. The chain carries TRBV5-4 and TRBJ2-2, with D unresolved. The CDR3 consists of 14 residues. V dropped 4 bases and J dropped 1 base, with 8 bases sitting between them. The germline gives CDR1 SGHNT, CDR2 YYREEE (reference sequence). This CDR3 reads CASSGRRNTGELFF. CDR3 in DNA: TGTGCCAGCAGCGGTCGGCGGAACACCGGGGAGCTGTTTTTT.

This clonotype showed up many times. The CDR3 spells CSARKRTGNQETQYF. CDR3 nucleotide sequence: TGCAGTGCTAGAAAAAGGACAGGGAATCAAGAGACCCAGTACTTC. The chain uses TRBV20-1 and TRBJ2-5, with 8 bases lining up with TRBD1. V lost 2 bases and J lost 2; bases outside the gene matches: 7. The CDR3 has 15 amino acids. The germline gives CDR1 DFQATT, CDR2 SNEGSKA (reference sequence).

This clonotype was counted between two and nine times. The chain is built from TRBV6-4 and TRBJ2-2, with D perhaps given as TRBD1 or TRBD2 (5 bases each). The V end lost 2 bases, the J end lost 6 bases, and 7 bases lay between the germline ends. Germline values: CDR1 MRHNA, CDR2 SNTAGT. This CDR3 has 13 amino acids. The chain's CDR3 is CASSDGTPGELFF. The DNA of the CDR3 is TGTGCCAGCAGTGACGGGACCCCCGGGGAGCTGTTTTTT.

In the case of this clonotype: Possible read error: a much larger clone is one base away. The gene calls are TRBV9 and TRBJ2-5, with D perhaps TRBD2 (5 bases). The length of the CDR3 is 18 residues. CDR1 is SGDLS and CDR2 is YYNGEE in the germline V gene. The V and J ends lost 4 bases and 11 bases respectively, with 33 bases between them. The CDR3, as DNA: TGTGCCAGCAGCCACGACCAAGTAGCGAGAGGCACCTACAATGAGCAGTACTTC. It yields the protein CASSHDQVARGTYNEQYF.

This clonotype has ten or more counts. The genes are TRBV13 and TRBJ1-6; 7 bases agree with TRBD1. The V segment lost 4 bases and the J segment 6 bases; nucleotides outside the gene matches: 12. CDR1 is PRHDT and CDR2 is FYEKMQ in the germline V gene (reference sequence). This CDR3 is built from 17 residues. The CDR3: CASSSGGRGGGNSPLHF. In nucleotides, the CDR3 is TGTGCCAGCAGCTCGGGAGGACGAGGGGGCGGTAATTCACCCCTCCACTTT.

Many counts were recorded for this clonotype. CDR3 in DNA: TGTGCCAGCAGTTTATGGGGAGACGAGCAGTACTTC. It codes for CASSLWGDEQYF. This sequence joins TRBV12-3 or TRBV12-4 and TRBJ2-7, with a weak D call TRBD2 (5 bases). The CDR3 is made up of 12 amino acids. V lost 2 bases and J 5 bases, leaving 7 bases between the germline ends.

This clonotype occurred many times. J is TRBJ2-1 and V is TRBV27; D is ambiguous. V was clipped by 10 bases and J by 1 base, with 17 bases between them. Germline values: CDR1 MNHEY, CDR2 SMNVEV (reference sequence). This CDR3 contains 15 residues. The CDR3 sequence: CATARPLTSYNEQFF. CDR3 DNA: TGTGCCACCGCACGTCCACTGACTTCCTACAATGAGCAGTTCTTC.

Turning to this clonotype: Since a much larger clone is just one base distant, this may be a read error. This chain connects TRBV3-1 to TRBJ1-1; 12 bases are a match to TRBD1. The germline V gene has CDR1 LGHDT and CDR2 YNNKEL (reference sequence). The CDR3 sequence is 16 residues long. The CDR3, as DNA: TGTGCCAGCAGCCCCCGGGACAGGGGGCGAAACACTGAAACTTTCTTT. Protein sequence: CASSPRDRGRNTETFF.

This clonotype was seen repeatedly, ten times or more. The chain is built from TRBV2 and TRBJ1-5; D is possibly TRBD1 (5 bases). Germline lookup yields CDR1 SNHLY and CDR2 FYNNEI. V was cut by 8 bases and J by 0 bases, with 17 bases left in between. CDR3 size: 16 residues. CDR3 protein: CASHASRGGSNQPQHF. CDR3 nucleotides: TGTGCCAGCCACGCCTCGAGGGGTGGTAGCAATCAGCCCCAGCATTTT.

The sample holds many counts of this clonotype. The rearrangement joins TRBV28 to TRBJ2-3, with D possibly matching TRBD1 (6 bases). The CDR3 contains 15 residues. Trimming cost V 6 bases and J 1 base, with 14 bases left between them. Germline assignment: CDR1 MDHEN and CDR2 SYDVKM. The CDR3 DNA is TGTGCCAGCAGGAGGGGTGGGGGCCGCACAGATACGCAGTATTTT. It yields the protein CASRRGGGRTDTQYF.

This clonotype was seen at least ten times. The J gene is TRBJ2-1, the V gene TRBV11-2; possible D gene TRBD2, 5 bases. The CDR3 has 15 residues. CDR1 is SGHAT, CDR2 FQNNGV, per germline. Trimming pared 2 bases from V and 7 bases from J, leaving 15 bases between. The CDR3 DNA sequence: TGTGCCAGCAGCTTATGGCGGGCAAGTGGGAATGAGCAGTTCTTC. Translation gives CASSLWRASGNEQFF.

A note on this clonotype: One base away lies a much larger clone, so this may be a sequencing read error. The rearrangement links TRBV7-6 to TRBJ2-5; TRBD2 matches 10 bases. The germline CDR1 and CDR2 sequences are SGHVS and FNYEAQ. The CDR3 spans 17 residues. The CDR3 region has the DNA TGTGCCAGCAGCTTAGCCCCTATTCTAGCGGGAGAAGAGGCCCAGTACTTC. Its protein product is CASSLAPILAGEEAQYF.

The V and J genes are TRBV5-5 and TRBJ2-2, with 13 bases that match TRBD2. J was trimmed by 7 bases and V by 4 bases; bases with no gene match: 10. CDR1 and CDR2 (germline): SGHKS, YYEKEE (reference sequence). This CDR3 comprises 17 residues. DNA of the CDR3: TGTGCCAGCAGCCGACTAGCGGGGGGCACGGTTATCGGGGAGCTGTTTTTT. Protein product: CASSRLAGGTVIGELFF.

This clonotype occurred a few times. The J gene is TRBJ1-1, the V gene TRBV20-1; D is ambiguous. CDR1 DFQATT and CDR2 SNEGSKA come from the germline V gene (reference sequence). This CDR3 spans 12 amino acids. V dropped 5 bases and J dropped 6 bases, with 13 bases sitting between them. The chain's CDR3 is CSACTGFPEAFF. The CDR3 DNA reads TGCAGTGCTTGTACGGGGTTTCCTGAAGCTTTCTTT.

At least ten counts were recorded for this clonotype. The chain links TRBV12-3 or TRBV12-4 to TRBJ1-2; weak D call: TRBD1 (5 bases). The CDR3 totals 15 residues. Trimming cost V 5 bases and J 3 bases, with 16 bases left between them. As DNA, the CDR3 is TGTGCCAGCAGTCCACAGACGGCGGGGGACTATGGCTACACCTTC. Amino acid sequence: CASSPQTAGDYGYTF.

The sample holds many counts of this clonotype. This rearrangement joins TRBV3-1 to TRBJ2-5; perhaps TRBD2 as D (6 bases). The length of the CDR3 is 17 residues. V was cut by 1 base and J by 0 bases, with 15 bases left in between. The germline V gene encodes CDR1 LGHDT and CDR2 YNNKEL (reference sequence). CDR3 DNA sequence: TGTGCCAGCAGCCAAGGGTCTCTCGGGGGATACCAAGAGACCCAGTACTTC. It codes for CASSQGSLGGYQETQYF.

V usage is TRBV13 and J usage is TRBJ2-1; tentative D call: TRBD2 (5 bases). This CDR3 region has 18 residues. V lost 6 bases and J lost 3, with 24 bases in between. Germline V gene sequence: CDR1 PRHDT, CDR2 FYEKMQ (reference sequence). The CDR3 reads CASSSNRVRGPHYNEQFF. The CDR3 DNA is TGTGCCAGCAGTTCGAACCGCGTTCGCGGGCCACACTACAATGAGCAGTTCTTC.

Ten or more counts support this clonotype. V usage is TRBV4-2 and J usage is TRBJ2-3; TRBD2 agrees at 8 bases. The V gene's germline CDR1 is LGHNA and CDR2 YNFKEQ. The CDR3 is 17 residues long. V dropped 0 bases and J dropped 0; count of bases not matched to a gene: 5. CDR3 in DNA: TGTGCCAGCAGCCAAGAAAGGCTAGCGGGTAGCACAGATACGCAGTATTTT. It is translated as CASSQERLAGSTDTQYF.